These T cell receptor beta chains were read from a single sample in a study of blood T cell repertoires in COVID-19. The repertoire was sequenced with immunoSEQ multiplex PCR; TCRdb's copy has only in-frame clones and lacks some. The sample includes 100,000 to 150,000 clones, about 70% of them seen just once. Sequenced input: peripheral blood. The receptors come from a man between 60 and 75 years old with acute or convalescent COVID-19. Both conserved end residues are part of each CDR3. A D gene is named only where the DNA matches it firmly. Clone size appears in some rows only: once, few, many, or a class for an expanded clone.

.	TRBV4-1	TRBJ2-7	.	TGCGCCAGCAGCCAAGCTCTATCAAACTACGAGCAGTACTTC	CASSQALSNYEQYF
.	TRBV7-2	TRBJ1-2	TRBD1	TGTGCCAGCAGGAGCAGGGGGGACTATGGCTACACCTTC	CASRSRGDYGYTF
many	TRBV10-1	TRBJ1-2	TRBD1	TGCGCCAGCAGTAAGGACAGGTCCAACTATGGCTACACCTTC	CASSKDRSNYGYTF
once	TRBV11-2	TRBJ1-1	.	TGTGCCAGCAGCTCACAGGACACTGAAGCTTTCTTT	CASSSQDTEAFF
.	TRBV6-1	TRBJ2-5	TRBD2	TGTGCCAGCAGTGAATTACCGCGGGAGGGCAATCGGGCCCAGTACTTC	CASSELPREGNRAQYF
.	TRBV7-2	TRBJ1-1	.	TGTGCCAGCAGCTCTCTTATGAACACTGAAGCTTTCTTT	CASSSLMNTEAFF
once	TRBV2	TRBJ2-7	.	TGTGCCAGCAGTGATTATGGGGACAACTCCCCAAACTCCTACGAGCAGTACTTC	CASSDYGDNSPNSYEQYF
.	TRBV5-6	TRBJ2-3	TRBD2	TGTGCCAGCAGCTTGAGACTAGCGGGGTCCGCAGATACGCAGTATTTT	CASSLRLAGSADTQYF
.	TRBV27	TRBJ2-1	TRBD2	TGTGCCAGCAGTTTCACTAGCGGGGGGGTCTCTTCCTACAATGAGCAGTTCTTC	CASSFTSGGVSSYNEQFF
.	TRBV19	TRBJ2-2	TRBD2	TGTGCCAGTAGTATTGGACTAGCGGGAGCTCGGGGGAGCACCGGGGAGCTGTTTTTT	CASSIGLAGARGSTGELFF
.	TRBV29-1	TRBJ1-2	.	TGCAGCGTCCCAGGGGTTGGGTATGGCTACACCTTC	CSVPGVGYGYTF
.	TRBV7-9	TRBJ1-1	TRBD1	TGTGCCAGCAGCTTATCCCCTACAGGGGGCAACACTGAAGCTTTCTTT	CASSLSPTGGNTEAFF
.	TRBV11-2	TRBJ1-2	TRBD1	TGTGCCAGCAGCTTAAACCCGGCCAGGGGGTTCTATGGCTACACCTTC	CASSLNPARGFYGYTF
.	TRBV4-2	TRBJ2-1	TRBD2	TGTGCCAGCAGCCAAGCCACTAGCGGGGGGTTAGACAATGAGCAGTTCTTC	CASSQATSGGLDNEQFF
.	TRBV6-4	TRBJ1-6	.	TGTGCCAGCAGTGACTCAGGCAGCGGGGTTAATTCACCCCTCCACTTT	CASSDSGSGVNSPLHF
few	TRBV4-2	TRBJ1-2	TRBD1	TGTGCCAGCAGCCAAAGCGGGACAGGGATTGTAGGCTATGGCTACACCTTC	CASSQSGTGIVGYGYTF
.	TRBV5-4	TRBJ1-2	TRBD1	TGTGCCAGCAGCCCGGACAGGGGGAATGGCTACACCTTC	CASSPDRGNGYTF
.	TRBV2	TRBJ1-5	TRBD1	TGTGCCAGCAGTGACAGGGGGCAGAGCAATCAGCCCCAGCATTTT	CASSDRGQSNQPQHF
.	TRBV10-3	TRBJ1-2	TRBD1	TGTGCCATCACCACCGCCGGACAGGGTCGCGGCTACACCTTC	CAITTAGQGRGYTF
.	TRBV9	TRBJ2-1	TRBD1	TGTGCCAGCAGCCCTCCGGGACAGGTCAGCTACAATGAGCAGTTCTTC	CASSPPGQVSYNEQFF
.	TRBV5-5	TRBJ1-2	TRBD1	TGTGCCAGCAGCCGGGGACAGCCCAGTTATGGCTACACCTTC	CASSRGQPSYGYTF
.	TRBV3-1/TRBV3-2	TRBJ1-2	TRBD1	TGTGCCAGCAGCCCCCGACAGGGCTATGGCTACACCTTC	CASSPRQGYGYTF
few	TRBV27	TRBJ1-2	TRBD1	TGTGCCAGCAGTGAACAGGGGTACGGCTACACCTTC	CASSEQGYGYTF
.	TRBV14	TRBJ1-1	.	TGTGCCAGCAGCCTATTTCAGGGTAGTCCTGAAGCTTTCTTT	CASSLFQGSPEAFF
.	TRBV27	TRBJ1-1	TRBD1	TGTGCCAGCAGTTTGACCCGGACAGGCCGGGGGGGCACTGAAGCTTTCTTT	CASSLTRTGRGGTEAFF
.	TRBV3-1/TRBV3-2	TRBJ2-3	TRBD2	TGTGCCAGCAGCCAGTTTGCGGGGGGGTCAGATACGCAGTATTTT	CASSQFAGGSDTQYF
once	TRBV4-1	TRBJ1-2	TRBD1	TGCGCCAGCAGCCAAGATCCGGGACAGAAGAACTATGGCTACACCTTC	CASSQDPGQKNYGYTF
.	TRBV11-2	TRBJ1-2	TRBD1	TGTGCCACCGGGACAGTGAACTATGGCTACACCTTC	CATGTVNYGYTF
.	TRBV3-1/TRBV3-2	TRBJ1-2	.	TGTGCCAGCAGCCAAGAGCCCGGCTATGGCTACACCTTC	CASSQEPGYGYTF
few	TRBV10-3	TRBJ2-1	.	TGTGCCATCAGTGAGAATCTTAGGGGCAATGAGCAGTTCTTC	CAISENLRGNEQFF
.	TRBV6-1	TRBJ2-3	TRBD2	TGTGCCAGCAGTGAGTCGAGCGGGGGGGCCGGCACAGATACGCAGTATTTT	CASSESSGGAGTDTQYF
few	TRBV19	TRBJ1-6	TRBD1	TGTGCCAGTAGTATGACAGGGGGCTCCTATAATTCACCCCTCCACTTT	CASSMTGGSYNSPLHF
.	TRBV6-6	TRBJ2-1	TRBD2	TGTGCCAGCAGAGTTGTGGCGGGAGGGAGGAATGAGCAGTTCTTC	CASRVVAGGRNEQFF
.	TRBV7-9	TRBJ1-5	TRBD1	TGTGCCAGCAGCTTAGGAGGTACAGGGGGACCTACCAGCAATCAGCCCCAGCATTTT	CASSLGGTGGPTSNQPQHF
.	TRBV19	TRBJ1-5	.	TGTGCCAGTAGTATGTCAGGAATAGGCCAGCCCCAGCATTTT	CASSMSGIGQPQHF
.	TRBV7-9	TRBJ2-2	.	TGTGCCAGCAGCTTAGGCGGTAACACCGGGGAGCTGTTTTTT	CASSLGGNTGELFF
few	TRBV10-2	TRBJ1-5	.	TGCGCCAGCAGTGTGGGGGGGTTCAACAATCAGCCCCAGCATTTT	CASSVGGFNNQPQHF
.	TRBV6-5	TRBJ2-5	TRBD2	TGTGCCAGCAGTTACGCGGGAGCCGTCCAAGAGACCCAGTACTTC	CASSYAGAVQETQYF
.	TRBV4-1	TRBJ2-3	.	TGCGCCAGCAGCCAACGGACAGCAGCAGATACGCAGTATTTT	CASSQRTAADTQYF
.	TRBV30	TRBJ2-4	.	TGTGCCTTTGCTACTCTAAAAAACATTCAGTACTTC	CAFATLKNIQYF
.	TRBV5-5	TRBJ1-1	.	TGTGCCAGCAGCAGGACGGACAGTCCCATGAACACTGAAGCTTTCTTT	CASSRTDSPMNTEAFF
.	TRBV23-1	TRBJ1-4	TRBD1	TGCGCCAGCCGCGTACAGGGGAATGAAAAACTGTTTTTT	CASRVQGNEKLFF
.	TRBV7-7	TRBJ1-1	.	TGTGCCAGCAGTCCAGCGGGGGCCGTGAACACTGAAGCTTTCTTT	CASSPAGAVNTEAFF
.	TRBV4-1	TRBJ1-2	TRBD1	TGCGCCAGCAGCCAGGGGGACAGCCAAAATTCCTATGGCTACACCTTC	CASSQGDSQNSYGYTF
.	TRBV6-5	TRBJ1-1	TRBD1	TGTGCCAGCAGTAAGTTTGGACAGGGAGGTACTGAAGCTTTCTTT	CASSKFGQGGTEAFF
.	TRBV6-6	TRBJ1-2	.	TGTGCCAGCAGTCTCCAGGGAACTAACTATGGCTACACCTTC	CASSLQGTNYGYTF